This T cell receptor beta chain stems from a study of T cell clonality in common variable immunodeficiency. The length of the CDR3 is 14 residues. CDR1 is SGHTA, CDR2 FQGNSA, per germline. Trimming shortened V by 5 bases and J by 8 bases, and 16 bases separated the two germline ends. This clone was observed many times. The sequence runs out 3 residues before the end of the CDR3; the remainder is reconstructed from the germline J gene. Generated by immunoSEQ multiplex PCR, the TCRdb table keeps only in-frame clones and is missing some. Listed for the sample are 50,000 or so clones, none seen a single time.

Sequenced: peripheral blood mononuclear cells. V is TRBV7-2 and J is TRBJ2-1, with D perhaps matching TRBD2 (7 bases). The clonotype comes from a person between 18 and 75 years old in good health. CDR3 DNA, as far as it was read: TGTGCCAGCAGCCTAGGGGGGGTTGTCGATGAG. Protein sequence: CASSLGGVVDE. The whole CDR3 reads CASSLGGVVDEQFF.